The 6 T cell receptor beta chains in this list originate from one sample, sequenced in a study of TET2 disruption in CD19-targeted CAR T cells. TCRdb's table, derived via immunoSEQ multiplex PCR, lists solely in-frame clones and lacks some. Its listing shows approximately 27,000 clones. The treatment: autologous CTL019 cells: CD19 CAR with 4-1BB and CD3 zeta domains. Their cognate antigens are unknown. The sequencing used CD8- CAR+ T cells sorted from cultured blood T cells, collected for CD19 CAR T cell therapy. The subset here: CD8-negative CAR-positive T cells from the infusion product. The receptors originated from a man aged 65 to 85 with chronic lymphocytic leukemia.

Note on this clone: The missing CDR3 end, 3 residues past where the read stops, is filled in from the germline J gene. The V and J genes are TRBV5-1 and TRBJ1-1; perhaps TRBD1 as D (5 bases). The germline CDR1 and CDR2 sequences are SGHRS and YFSETQ. Deletions cut 5 bases from V and 0 bases from J, with 11 bases between. The CDR3 runs to 14 residues. This chain's CDR3 is CASRLTEMNTEAFF. The part of the CDR3 DNA that was read is TGCGCCAGCAGACTGACAGAAATGAACACTGAA.

The CDR3 loop is CASSLGGGASDTQYF. CDR3 DNA, as far as it was read: TGCGCCAGCAGCTTGGGTGGGGGGGCATCAGATACG. The chain is built from TRBV5-1 and TRBJ2-3; possible D gene TRBD2, 7 bases. The DNA ends 3 residues before the CDR3 does, and the rest of the CDR3 is filled in from the germline J gene. Germline V gene lookup returns CDR1 SGHRS and CDR2 YFSETQ. This CDR3 has 15 amino acids. Trimming removed 0 bases from V and 4 bases from J, with 12 bases in between.

Of note for this clone: The read ends 3 residues before the CDR3 terminus; that terminus is restored from the germline J gene. The rearrangement joins TRBV28 to TRBJ2-7, with D perhaps matching TRBD1 or TRBD2 (5 bases each). The CDR3 runs to 12 residues. CDR1 is MDHEN and CDR2 is SYDVKM in the germline V gene. Trimming cost V 5 bases and J 6 bases, with 11 bases left between them. The sequenced part of the CDR3 DNA is TGTGCCAGCAGTCTCCAGAGGGGCGAG. Its translation is CASSLQRGE. The entire CDR3 is CASSLQRGEQYF.

About this clone itself: Read coverage stops 3 residues before the CDR3 terminus; the germline J gene supplies the remainder. The chain links TRBV28 to TRBJ2-2; perhaps TRBD1 as D (6 bases). The CDR3 runs 14 residues. Trimming took off 5 bases at V and 1 base at J, with 8 bases between the two ends. Germline V gene lookup returns CDR1 MDHEN and CDR2 SYDVKM. The covered CDR3 bases are TGTGCCAGCAGTCCGGGACAGAACACCGGGGAG. It encodes CASSPGQNTGE. The full CDR3 protein reads CASSPGQNTGELFF.

As for this clone: The read falls 3 residues short of the CDR3 end, and the missing part is taken from the germline J gene. The rearrangement uses TRBV29-1 and TRBJ2-2, with 7 bases lining up with TRBD2. The V gene's germline CDR1 is SQVTM and CDR2 ANQGSEA. The CDR3 has 13 amino acids. Trimming removed 4 bases from V and 5 bases from J; junction bases left unmatched: 4. The CDR3 bases that were read are TGCAGCGTTGCCAGCGGGACGACCGGGGAG. Protein: CSVASGTTGE. The CDR3 in its entirety is CSVASGTTGELFF.

Points on this clone: The read stops 3 residues short of the end of the CDR3; the missing end is completed from the germline J gene. The rearrangement joins TRBV5-1 to TRBJ2-7; a weak D match, TRBD1 (5 bases). Germline CDR1 is SGHRS and CDR2 is YFSETQ. Trimming took 4 bases from V and 2 from J, leaving 16 bases between them. The CDR3 has 15 amino acids. The DNA read from the CDR3 is TGCGCCAGCAGCCTGATAAAGGGGCTTACCTACGAG. It yields the protein CASSLIKGLTYE. The whole CDR3 protein is CASSLIKGLTYEQYF.